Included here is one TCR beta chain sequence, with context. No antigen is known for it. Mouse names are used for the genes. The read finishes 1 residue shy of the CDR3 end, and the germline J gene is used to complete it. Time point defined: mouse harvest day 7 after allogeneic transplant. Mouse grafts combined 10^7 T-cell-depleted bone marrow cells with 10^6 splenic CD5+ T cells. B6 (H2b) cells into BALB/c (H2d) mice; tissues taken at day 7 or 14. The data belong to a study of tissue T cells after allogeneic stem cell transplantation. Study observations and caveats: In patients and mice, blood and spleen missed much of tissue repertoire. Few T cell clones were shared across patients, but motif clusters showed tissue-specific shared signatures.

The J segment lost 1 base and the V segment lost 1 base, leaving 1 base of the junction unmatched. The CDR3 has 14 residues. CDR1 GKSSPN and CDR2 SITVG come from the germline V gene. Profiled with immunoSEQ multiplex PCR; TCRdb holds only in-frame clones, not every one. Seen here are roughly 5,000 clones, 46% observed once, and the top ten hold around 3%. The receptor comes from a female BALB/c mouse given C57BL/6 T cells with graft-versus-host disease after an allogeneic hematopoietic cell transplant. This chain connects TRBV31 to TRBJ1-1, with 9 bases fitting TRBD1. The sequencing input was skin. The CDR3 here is CAWSPGQGNTEVFF. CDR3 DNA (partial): TGTGCCTGGAGTCCGGGACAGGGAAACACAGAAGTCTTC.